This entry describes one T cell receptor (beta chain). Vbeta (60) and Jbeta (13) primers were used in the PCR. Measured with immunoSEQ multiplex PCR; TCRdb has only the in-frame clones, and not every one. This repertoire shows 150,000 or so clones, more than 75% found once; its top ten account for roughly 7.1%. These data belong to a study of cytomegalovirus exposure and HLA in healthy donors. Germline CDR1 reads SNHLY; CDR2 reads FYNNEI. V gave up 3 bases and J gave up 1 base, with 12 bases separating them. This CDR3 has 15 amino acids. The chain joins TRBV2 to TRBJ2-5, with D possibly matching TRBD2 (5 bases). This TCR was recovered from a man under 40 in good health and CMV-seropositive. Sequencing input: PBMCs. The CDR3 nucleotides read TGTGCCAGCAGTGATGTAGGTCGGGGCCAAGAGACCCAGTACTTC. This codes for CASSDVGRGQETQYF. Full variable domain (rest looked up from reference TRBV2 and TRBJ2-5): EPEVTQTPSHQVTQMGQEVILRCVPISNHLYFYWYRQILGQKVEFLVSFYNNEISEKSEIFDDQFSVERPDGSNFTLKIRSTKLEDSAMYFCASSDVGRGQETQYFGPGTRLLVL.